This T cell receptor beta chain was retrieved from a study of blood T cell repertoires in COVID-19. About the research overall: Acute and convalescent COVID-19 specimens originated in the United States, Italy and Spain. Nucleic acid was either cDNA or gDNA, and it came from T cells, B-cell-depleted T cells, or PBMCs.

Original processing notes: Estimates of nucleated cell counts were drawn from the amplification of reference gene primers. Produced via immunoSEQ multiplex PCR; TCRdb's table is partial and in-frame only. V, J and clone size are those of that table, while D and trimming were read from the DNA. The profile covers about 200,000 clones, with around 80% appearing a single time and about 5.5% taken by the ten largest. The germline V gene has CDR1 MDHEN and CDR2 SYDVKM. Trimming took 2 bases from V and 7 from J; bases not matched to a gene: 4. The CDR3 is made up of 16 amino acids. The sequence was collected from a woman in her sixties or seventies with acute or convalescent COVID-19. The specimen was peripheral blood. J is TRBJ1-6 and V is TRBV28; 11 bases map to TRBD1. Here the CDR3 reads CASSLGQGAWNSPLHF. CDR3 DNA sequence: TGTGCCAGCAGTTTAGGACAGGGGGCCTGGAATTCACCCCTCCACTTT. The entire variable domain, with the rest obtained from reference TRBV28 and TRBJ1-6, is as follows: DVKVTQSSRYLVKRTGEKVFLECVQDMDHENMFWYRQDPGLGLRLIYFSYDVKMKEKGDIPEGYSVSREKKERFSLILESASTNQTSMYLCASSLGQGAWNSPLHFGNGTRLTVT.